This TCR beta chain was retrieved from a study of shared clonotypes between healthy human individuals. The study, taken as a whole, reports: It was the non-shared clonotypes that had lower generation probabilities than clonotypes shared by all four donors.

The J segment lost 5 bases and the V segment lost 1 base, leaving 2 bases of the junction unmatched. The CDR3 has 16 residues. CDR1 MGHRA and CDR2 YSYEKL come from the germline V gene. This clone was recorded once. Its antigen is unknown. Genomic DNA from each subset was divided evenly over several immunoSEQ plates. Produced via immunoSEQ multiplex PCR; TCRdb's table is partial and in-frame only. The table includes more than 550,000 clones, around 90% detected once. The chain links TRBV4-1 to TRBJ2-1; 13 bases are a match to TRBD2. Sequenced input: memory CD8+ T cells from PBMCs. Subset indicated: CD45RO+ cells pooled with CCR7-negative TemRA cells. The receptor's source is a man aged 18 to 35 in good health. Some clones in this sample may be carry-over from other donors' samples. This CDR3 is CASSQAGLAGDNEQFF. In nucleotides, the CDR3 is TGCGCCAGCAGCCAAGCAGGACTAGCGGGAGACAATGAGCAGTTCTTC.